One TCR beta chain is described in this entry. Its antigen is undetermined. This entry is derived from a study of vaccination effects on CD4 cells after COVID-19. The table came from immunoSEQ multiplex PCR; TCRdb's copy has only in-frame clones and leaves some out. This table has 70,000 or so clones, roughly three quarters appearing once. The culture ran for roughly ten days before CD4+ T cells were isolated. Vaccinated recipients, who were negative for nucleocapsid antibodies, had no history of SARS-CoV-2 infection. In germline, CDR1 is LGHNA, CDR2 YNFKEQ. This CDR3 comprises 12 residues. Trimming shortened V by 6 bases and J by 0 bases, and 4 bases separated the two germline ends.

Sequenced here: CD4+ T cells from PBMCs cultured without peptide, sampled before COVID-19 vaccination. This sequence joins TRBV4-2 and TRBJ2-3, with no clear D. This clonotype originated in a human donor who received a COVID-19 vaccine. DNA of the CDR3: TGTGCCAGCAGGGGTAGCACAGATACGCAGTATTTT. Its protein product is CASRGSTDTQYF.